These 22 T cell receptor beta chains originate from one sample sequenced in a study of T cells in Graves' hyperthyroidism and ophthalmopathy. From RNA transcripts, TCR beta CDR3 regions were amplified. Initially, a first-round RT-PCR of the TCR CDR3 employed the HTBI primer set. MiXCR, run by TCRdb on the multiplex PCR reads, gives a single entry per CDR3 protein. The repertoire consists of 92,000 or so distinct CDR3 sequences, with about 51% occurring once and the leading ten covering roughly 29%. Sequenced: blood. Receptor source: a woman aged 40 to 49 with Graves' hyperthyroidism.

The chain combines TRBV4-1 with TRBJ1-2; D is ambiguous. Trimming shortened V by 4 bases and J by 10 bases, and 22 bases separated the two germline ends. The CDR3 is 15 residues long. Germline assignment: CDR1 MGHRA and CDR2 YSYEKL. The CDR3 bases are TGCGCCAGCAGCCGAGTTAGGACGGGCTCGGTAGACTACACCTTC. This codes for CASSRVRTGSVDYTF.

V is TRBV20-1 and J is TRBJ1-6; 7 bases agree with TRBD1. Trimming took 3 bases from V and 5 from J; bases not matched to a gene: 1. The CDR3 is 13 amino acids. Germline assignment: CDR1 DFQATT and CDR2 SNEGSKA (reference sequence). In DNA form, the CDR3 reads TGCAGTGCTAGGACAGGGCATAATTCACCCCTCCACTTT. This encodes CSARTGHNSPLHF.

This clonotype occurred many times. The chain recombines TRBV7-2 with TRBJ2-7, with D possibly TRBD2 on 6 matching bases. V dropped 5 bases and J dropped 7 bases, with 12 bases sitting between them. This CDR3 contains 12 residues. Germline V gives CDR1 SGHTA, CDR2 FQGNSA. CDR3 sequence: CASSLTSGEQYF. The CDR3 bases are TGTGCCAGCAGCCTGACTAGTGGTGAGCAGTACTTC.

CDR3 sequence reads: CSASGTGGGQPQHF. The CDR3 coding sequence is TGCAGTGCTTCCGGGACAGGGGGCGGACAGCCCCAGCATTTT. The rearrangement uses TRBV20-1 and TRBJ1-5; 12 positions match TRBD1. The trim removed 5 bases at V and 7 bases at J, leaving 6 bases unmatched. The CDR3 sequence is 14 residues long. From germline, CDR1 is DFQATT and CDR2 SNEGSKA (reference sequence).

The sample holds many counts of this clonotype. The chain has TRBV6-1 and TRBJ2-6; 9 bases agree with TRBD1. The CDR3 extends over 21 amino acids. Germline loops: CDR1 MNHNS, CDR2 SASEGT. V dropped 5 bases and J dropped 0; count of bases not matched to a gene: 17. The CDR3 protein is CASSSQGQGISLSSGANVLTF. The CDR3 DNA sequence: TGTGCCAGCAGTTCCCAAGGACAGGGGATCTCGCTTTCCTCTGGGGCCAACGTCCTGACTTTC.

V is TRBV20-1 and J is TRBJ2-2, with 8 bases identical to TRBD2. The CDR3 extends over 13 amino acids. CDR1 and CDR2 from the germline V gene are DFQATT and SNEGSKA (reference sequence). Unmatched junction bases numbered 5, after V lost 7 bases and J lost 4 bases. DNA for the CDR3: TGCAGTGTAGCGGGAAGGGGCACCGGGGAGCTGTTTTTT. It codes for CSVAGRGTGELFF.

The rearrangement uses TRBV20-1 and TRBJ1-6, with D possibly matching TRBD1 (5 bases). There are 15 residues in the CDR3. Germline CDR1 reads DFQATT; CDR2 reads SNEGSKA (reference sequence). V lost 0 bases and J lost 6, with 12 bases in between. Here the CDR3 reads CSARDPGTGNSPLHF. CDR3 sequence (DNA): TGCAGTGCTAGAGATCCCGGGACTGGTAATTCACCCCTCCACTTT.

The J gene is TRBJ2-7, the V gene TRBV7-2; 10 bases are shared with TRBD2. V gave up 5 bases and J gave up 3 bases; unmatched junction bases: 10. This CDR3 is 16 amino acids long. Germline-derived CDR1 and CDR2 are SGHTA and FQGNSA. The CDR3 region has the DNA TGTGCCAGCAGCCGTTGGACTAGCGGTATAAACTACGAGCAGTACTTC. This sequence encodes CASSRWTSGINYEQYF.

The chain uses TRBV7-2 and TRBJ1-6, with D unresolved. V lost 3 bases and J 8 bases, leaving 11 bases between the germline ends. The CDR3 is 14 amino acids. From germline, CDR1 is SGHTA and CDR2 FQGNSA. The CDR3 coding sequence is TGTGCCAGCAGCTTGATAGGGAACGATTCACCCCTCCACTTT. Translating gives CASSLIGNDSPLHF.

This clonotype was seen repeatedly, ten times or more. This sequence joins TRBV29-1 and TRBJ2-7; TRBD2 might be the D (7 bases). CDR1 SQVTM and CDR2 ANQGSEA come from the germline V gene. The CDR3 consists of 11 residues. Trimming removed 3 bases from V and 5 bases from J, with 8 bases in between. The CDR3 DNA reads as TGCAGCGTTGAGGGGGGGCACGAGCAGTACTTC. The encoded protein is CSVEGGHEQYF.

This clonotype was seen ten or more times. The chain is built from TRBV7-2 and TRBJ2-5; D is uncertain. CDR3 length equals 13 residues. V lost 5 bases and J lost 5, with 12 bases in between. CDR1 is SGHTA and CDR2 is FQGNSA in the germline V gene. The CDR3 region has the DNA TGTGCCAGCAGCCCCGGAAACGCGGAGACCCAGTACTTC. Translated: CASSPGNAETQYF.

V gene TRBV14 combines with J gene TRBJ1-4; TRBD1 matches 10 bases. Germline loops: CDR1 SGHDN, CDR2 FVKESK. Trimming cost V 0 bases and J 6 bases; bases outside gene matches: 4. There are 16 residues in the CDR3. The CDR3 region is CASSQEMGQGYEKLFF. For the CDR3, the DNA is TGTGCCAGCAGCCAAGAAATGGGACAGGGGTATGAAAAACTGTTTTTT.

This clonotype was picked up one time. The CDR3 region is CASSTGLAGGGETQYF. The CDR3 DNA follows: TGCGCCAGCAGCACCGGACTAGCGGGAGGGGGAGAGACCCAGTACTTC. The rearrangement joins TRBV5-1 to TRBJ2-5; 15 bases agree with TRBD2. With 4 bases clipped from V and 4 bases from J, the junction kept 5 bases outside the gene matches. This CDR3 contains 16 residues. Germline V gene data show CDR1 as SGHRS and CDR2 as YFSETQ.

The chain carries TRBV20-1 and TRBJ1-4; a weak D match, TRBD1 (5 bases). Germline V gene sequence: CDR1 DFQATT, CDR2 SNEGSKA (reference sequence). Trimming left V 3 bases short and J 4 bases short, with 9 bases between. There are 13 residues in the CDR3. CDR3 amino acids: CSASWGYNEKLFF. The CDR3 coding sequence is TGCAGTGCTAGTTGGGGGTATAATGAAAAACTGTTTTTT.

The chain couples TRBV5-4 to TRBJ2-7; TRBD2 matches 10 bases. Germline values: CDR1 SGHNT, CDR2 YYREEE (reference sequence). The CDR3 totals 16 residues. V lost 5 bases to trimming and J lost 0 bases; unmatched junction nucleotides: 8. CDR3 residues: CASSSRTSGGSYEQYF. The DNA for the CDR3 is TGTGCCAGCAGTTCCCGGACTAGCGGAGGCTCCTACGAGCAGTACTTC.

Note on this clonotype: One end of the junction fails to match germline, which may point to a read error. V and J are TRBV12-3 or TRBV12-4 and TRBJ2-6; D is uncertain. The CDR3 consists of 15 residues. As DNA, the CDR3 is TGTGCCAGCAGTTTAGCGCCAACGGCGGCCTACGTCCTGACTTTC. Translating it yields CASSLAPTAAYVLTF.

The rearrangement joins TRBV7-9 to TRBJ2-7, with TRBD1 matching over 8 bases. The J call may be in error: the DNA end matches TRBJ2-5 better. From germline, CDR1 is SEHNR and CDR2 FQNEAQ (reference sequence). CDR3 length: 15 amino acids. The CDR3 sequence is CASRGLGQGFRTQYF. DNA of the CDR3: TGTGCCAGCAGGGGCCTTGGACAGGGATTTAGGACCCAGTACTTC.

V usage is TRBV24-1 and J usage is TRBJ2-3, with TRBD2 matching 16 bases. CDR3 length: 19 amino acids. Germline lookup yields CDR1 KGHDR and CDR2 SFDVKD. V was clipped by 3 bases and J by 4 bases; unmatched bases: 9. CDR3 sequence reads: CATSDHSGTSGRAADTQYF. CDR3 coding DNA: TGTGCCACCAGTGATCACTCCGGGACTAGCGGGAGGGCCGCAGATACGCAGTATTTT.

The rearrangement uses TRBV20-1 and TRBJ2-7, with 15 bases that match TRBD2. The germline V gene has CDR1 DFQATT and CDR2 SNEGSKA (reference sequence). The CDR3 extends over 14 amino acids. Trimming took 6 bases from V and 4 from J; bases not matched to a gene: 4. The CDR3 here is CSAAGLAGGYEQYF. The CDR3 DNA reads TGCAGTGCCGCGGGACTAGCGGGAGGTTACGAGCAGTACTTC.

In its sample, this clonotype was seen many times. This chain joins TRBV7-9 and TRBJ2-3; D call uncertain. V dropped 2 bases and J dropped 5 bases, with 5 bases sitting between them. Looked up from germline, CDR1 is SEHNR and CDR2 is FQNEAQ (reference sequence). The CDR3 is made up of 12 amino acids. CDR3 in amino acids: CASSLQGDTQYF. Here the CDR3 DNA reads TGTGCCAGCAGCTTACAAGGAGATACGCAGTATTTT.

This clonotype appeared many times. This chain uses TRBV20-1 with TRBJ1-2; a weak D match, TRBD1 (5 bases). The ends were cut back, 5 bases at V and 8 bases at J, with 18 bases in the middle. Germline V gene sequence: CDR1 DFQATT, CDR2 SNEGSKA (reference sequence). CDR3 size: 13 residues. CDR3 sequence reads: CSAPQLRQFGYTF. The DNA for the CDR3 is TGCAGTGCTCCCCAGCTTCGACAGTTCGGCTACACCTTC.

V usage is TRBV6-1 and J usage is TRBJ2-5, with 12 bases fitting TRBD2. The germline V gene encodes CDR1 MNHNS and CDR2 SASEGT. V shed 8 bases and J 5 bases; nucleotides not matched to a gene: 9. There are 15 residues in the CDR3. CDR3: CASVASGRDGETQYF. The CDR3 DNA reads as TGTGCCAGCGTGGCTAGCGGGAGGGATGGGGAGACCCAGTACTTC.